This TCR beta chain was observed in a study of blood T cell repertoires in COVID-19. Sequencing was performed with immunoSEQ multiplex PCR; in TCRdb, only in-frame clones are kept and a portion is missing. Seen here are around 120,000 clones, around nine tenths observed once, and the top ten hold about 8%. The sample consisted of peripheral blood. The sequence derives from a man aged 50-60 years with acute or convalescent COVID-19.

The CDR3 DNA follows: TGTGCCAGCAGTACCCAGGGTCAGCCCCAGCATTTT. Encoded protein: CASSTQGQPQHF. The genes are TRBV27 and TRBJ1-5; a possible D gene is TRBD1 (5 bases). CDR1 is MNHEY and CDR2 is SMNVEV in the germline V gene (reference sequence). The CDR3 is made up of 12 amino acids. V was clipped by 5 bases and J by 6 bases, with 8 bases between them.